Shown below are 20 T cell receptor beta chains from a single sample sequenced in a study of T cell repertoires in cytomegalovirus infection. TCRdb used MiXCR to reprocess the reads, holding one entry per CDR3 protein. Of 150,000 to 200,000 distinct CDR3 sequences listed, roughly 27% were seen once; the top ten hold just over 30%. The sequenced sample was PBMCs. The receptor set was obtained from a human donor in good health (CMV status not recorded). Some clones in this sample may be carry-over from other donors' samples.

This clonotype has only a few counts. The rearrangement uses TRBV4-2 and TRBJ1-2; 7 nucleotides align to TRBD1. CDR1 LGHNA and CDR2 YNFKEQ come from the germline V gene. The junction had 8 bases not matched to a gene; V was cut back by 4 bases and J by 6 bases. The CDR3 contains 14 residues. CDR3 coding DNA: TGTGCCAGCAGCCGAGAGACAGGGCGAAATGGCTACACCTTC. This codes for CASSRETGRNGYTF.

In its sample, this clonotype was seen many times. CDR3: CASSPQGALPYEQYF. The DNA of the CDR3 is TGTGCCAGCAGCCCACAGGGGGCGCTCCCCTACGAGCAGTACTTC. The chain has TRBV7-2 and TRBJ2-7; 9 bases line up with TRBD1. J lost 2 bases, V lost 5 bases, and 7 bases had no gene match. The CDR3 runs 15 residues. Germline-derived CDR1 and CDR2 are SGHTA and FQGNSA.

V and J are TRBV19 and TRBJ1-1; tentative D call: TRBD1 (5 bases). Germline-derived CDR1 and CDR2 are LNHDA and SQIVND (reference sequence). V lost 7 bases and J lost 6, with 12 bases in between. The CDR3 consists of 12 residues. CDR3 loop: CASKGRDAEAFF. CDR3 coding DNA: TGTGCCAGTAAGGGCAGGGACGCTGAAGCTTTCTTT.

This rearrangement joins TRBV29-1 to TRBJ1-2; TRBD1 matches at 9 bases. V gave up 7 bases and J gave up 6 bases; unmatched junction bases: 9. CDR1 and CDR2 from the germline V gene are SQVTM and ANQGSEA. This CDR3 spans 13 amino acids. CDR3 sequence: CSAPGQGVHGYTF. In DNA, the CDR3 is TGCAGCGCGCCGGGACAGGGAGTTCATGGCTACACCTTC.

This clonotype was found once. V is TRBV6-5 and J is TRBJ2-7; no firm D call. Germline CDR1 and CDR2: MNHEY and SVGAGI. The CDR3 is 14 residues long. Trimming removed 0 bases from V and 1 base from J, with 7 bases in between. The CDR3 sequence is CASSYSSESYEQYF. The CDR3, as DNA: TGTGCCAGCAGTTACTCTTCGGAGTCCTACGAGCAGTACTTC.

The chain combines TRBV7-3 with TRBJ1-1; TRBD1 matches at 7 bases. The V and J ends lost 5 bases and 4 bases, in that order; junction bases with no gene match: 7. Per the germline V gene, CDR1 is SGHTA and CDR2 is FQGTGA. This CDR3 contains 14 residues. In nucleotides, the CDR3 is TGTGCCAGCAGCATCGACAGGGACAGCACTGAAGCTTTCTTT. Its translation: CASSIDRDSTEAFF.

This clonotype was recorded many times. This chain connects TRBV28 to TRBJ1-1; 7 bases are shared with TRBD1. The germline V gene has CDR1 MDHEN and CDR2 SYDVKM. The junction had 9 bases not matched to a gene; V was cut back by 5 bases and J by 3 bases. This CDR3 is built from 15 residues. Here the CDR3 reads CASSPPTGRYTEAFF. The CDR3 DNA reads TGTGCCAGCAGTCCGCCGACAGGGAGGTACACTGAAGCTTTCTTT.

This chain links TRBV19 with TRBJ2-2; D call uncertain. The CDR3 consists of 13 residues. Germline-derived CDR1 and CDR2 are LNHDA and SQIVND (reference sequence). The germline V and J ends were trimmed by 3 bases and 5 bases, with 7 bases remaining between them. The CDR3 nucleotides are TGTGCCAGTAGTATGACCGGGACCGGGGAGCTGTTTTTT. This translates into CASSMTGTGELFF.

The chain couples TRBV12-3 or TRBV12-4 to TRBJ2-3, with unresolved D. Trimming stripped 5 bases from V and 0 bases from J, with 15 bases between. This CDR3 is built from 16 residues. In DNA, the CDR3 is TGTGCCAGCAGTCCCCGACTGGAAGCTAGCACAGATACGCAGTATTTT. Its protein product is CASSPRLEASTDTQYF.

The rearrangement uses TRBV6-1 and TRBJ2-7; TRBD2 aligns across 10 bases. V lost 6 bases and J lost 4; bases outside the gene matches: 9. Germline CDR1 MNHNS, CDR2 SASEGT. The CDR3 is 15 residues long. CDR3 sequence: CASREISGGSYEQYF. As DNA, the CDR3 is TGTGCCAGCAGGGAGATTAGCGGGGGGAGTTACGAGCAGTACTTC.

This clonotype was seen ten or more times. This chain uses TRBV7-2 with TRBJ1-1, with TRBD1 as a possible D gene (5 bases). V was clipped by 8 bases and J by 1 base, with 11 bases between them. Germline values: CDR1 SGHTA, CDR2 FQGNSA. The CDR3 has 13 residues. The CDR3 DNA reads TGTGCCAGCGGAGAGGGGAAGAACACTGAAGCTTTCTTT. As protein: CASGEGKNTEAFF.

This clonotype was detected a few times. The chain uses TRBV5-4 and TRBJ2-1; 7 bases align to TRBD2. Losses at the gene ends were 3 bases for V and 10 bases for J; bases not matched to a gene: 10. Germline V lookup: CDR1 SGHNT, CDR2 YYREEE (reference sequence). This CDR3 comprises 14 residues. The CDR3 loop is CASSSTGLVREQFF. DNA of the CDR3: TGTGCCAGCAGCTCAACCGGACTAGTACGAGAGCAGTTCTTC.

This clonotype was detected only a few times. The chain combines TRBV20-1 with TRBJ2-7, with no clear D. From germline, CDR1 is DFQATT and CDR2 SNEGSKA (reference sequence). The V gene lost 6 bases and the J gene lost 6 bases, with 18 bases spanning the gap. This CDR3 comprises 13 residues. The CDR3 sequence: CSASDTANREQYF. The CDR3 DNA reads TGCAGTGCCTCTGACACGGCCAATCGCGAGCAGTACTTC.

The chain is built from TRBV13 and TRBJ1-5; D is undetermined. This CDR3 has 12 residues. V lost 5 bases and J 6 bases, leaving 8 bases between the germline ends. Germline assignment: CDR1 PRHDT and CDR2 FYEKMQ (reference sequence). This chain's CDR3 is CASSPAGQPQHF. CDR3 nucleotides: TGTGCCAGCAGCCCCGCGGGTCAGCCCCAGCATTTT. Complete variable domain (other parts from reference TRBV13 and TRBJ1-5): AAGVIQSPRHLIKEKRETATLKCYPIPRHDTVYWYQQGPGQDPQFLISFYEKMQSDKGSIPDRFSAQQFSDYHSELNMSSLELGDSALYFCASSPAGQPQHFGDGTRLSIL.

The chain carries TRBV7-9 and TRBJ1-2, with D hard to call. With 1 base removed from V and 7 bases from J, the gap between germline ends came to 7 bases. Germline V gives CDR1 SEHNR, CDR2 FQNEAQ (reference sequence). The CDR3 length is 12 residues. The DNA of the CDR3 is TGTGCCAGCAGCTTAGACGGGCTTGGCTACACCTTC. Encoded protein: CASSLDGLGYTF.

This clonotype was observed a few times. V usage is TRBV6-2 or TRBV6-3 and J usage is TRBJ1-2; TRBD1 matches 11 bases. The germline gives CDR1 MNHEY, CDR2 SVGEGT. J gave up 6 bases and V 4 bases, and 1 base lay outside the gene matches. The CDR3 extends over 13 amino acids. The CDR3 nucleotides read TGTGCCAGCAGTTGGACAGGGGGCCATGGCTACACCTTC. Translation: CASSWTGGHGYTF.

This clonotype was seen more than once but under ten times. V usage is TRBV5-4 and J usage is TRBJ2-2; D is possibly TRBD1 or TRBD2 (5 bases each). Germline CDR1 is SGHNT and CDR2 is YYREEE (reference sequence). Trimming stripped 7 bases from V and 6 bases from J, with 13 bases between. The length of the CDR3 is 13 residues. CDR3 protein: CASLEGPAGELFF. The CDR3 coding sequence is TGTGCCAGCCTAGAGGGGCCCGCCGGGGAGCTGTTTTTT.

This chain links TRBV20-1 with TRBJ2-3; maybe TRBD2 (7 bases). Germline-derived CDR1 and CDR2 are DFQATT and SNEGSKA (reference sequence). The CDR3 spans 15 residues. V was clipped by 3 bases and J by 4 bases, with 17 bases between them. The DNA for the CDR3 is TGCAGTGCTAGTGGGGCGGGGGCAGGAGCAGATACGCAGTATTTT. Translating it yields CSASGAGAGADTQYF.

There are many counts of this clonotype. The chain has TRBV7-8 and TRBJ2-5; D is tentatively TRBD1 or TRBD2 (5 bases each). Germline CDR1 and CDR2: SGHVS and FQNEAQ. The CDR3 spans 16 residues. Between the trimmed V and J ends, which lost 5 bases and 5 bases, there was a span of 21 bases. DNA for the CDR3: TGTGCCAGCAGCCCGTCCCTGGGACGGCAAGGGGAGACCCAGTACTTC. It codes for CASSPSLGRQGETQYF.

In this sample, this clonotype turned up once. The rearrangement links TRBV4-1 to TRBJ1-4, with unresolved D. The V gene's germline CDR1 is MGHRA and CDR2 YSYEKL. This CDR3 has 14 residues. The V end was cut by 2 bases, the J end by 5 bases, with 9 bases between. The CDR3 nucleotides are TGCGCCAGCAGCCAAACACAGATGAATGAAAAACTGTTTTTT. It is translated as CASSQTQMNEKLFF.